The clone carrying this T cell receptor beta chain was seen ten or more times. Its antigen is not identified. The sample is drawn from a study of regulatory T cells in long-lasting Graves disease. Study observations and caveats: Newly diagnosed Graves' patients exceeded persistent ones in TCR diversity. Public clonotype sharing was higher in persistent than newly diagnosed patients.

Construction of the TCR beta libraries employed iRepertoire HTBI primers in conjunction with Arm-PCR of CDR3 regions. TCRdb re-called the multiplex PCR reads with MiXCR, one entry per CDR3 protein. The repertoire holds hundreds of thousands of distinct CDR3 sequences, with less than 20% as singletons. This CDR3 region has 14 residues. Germline V gene data show CDR1 as LNHNV and CDR2 as YYDKDF (reference sequence). V dropped 2 bases and J dropped 7; count of bases not matched to a gene: 5. Indicated time point: newly diagnosed GD, antithyroid drugs for less than 3 months. From PBMCs, RNA was extracted and then used to make the TCR library.

This receptor was identified in a female donor with Graves disease. The sequencing here drew on peripheral blood mononuclear cells (PBMCs), taken at new diagnosis, from a patient treated with antithyroid drugs. The V gene is TRBV15, the J gene TRBJ2-7; 10 bases agree with TRBD2. The CDR3 protein is CATSRLAGADEQYF. The CDR3 nucleotides are TGTGCCACCAGCAGACTAGCGGGAGCGGATGAGCAGTACTTC.